These 10 T cell receptor beta chains originate from one sample sequenced in a study of cytomegalovirus exposure and HLA in healthy donors. 60 Vbeta and 13 Jbeta primers were used in PCR. Produced via immunoSEQ multiplex PCR; TCRdb's table is partial and in-frame only. The repertoire holds a few hundred thousand clones, with roughly 83% as singletons. Source material: PBMCs. These TCRs come from a girl between 10 and 17 years old in good health and CMV-seronegative.

J is TRBJ2-7 and V is TRBV6-1; D may be TRBD2 (7 bases). Looked up from germline, CDR1 is MNHNS and CDR2 is SASEGT. V dropped 7 bases and J dropped 8 bases, with 21 bases sitting between them. The CDR3 has 14 amino acids. The CDR3 region has the DNA TGTGCCAGCATCGAAGGGGGGGGCACTTATAAGCAGTACTTC. Its protein is CASIEGGGTYKQYF.

The chain joins TRBV27 to TRBJ2-7; 8 nucleotides line up with TRBD1. Germline lookup yields CDR1 MNHEY and CDR2 SMNVEV (reference sequence). V dropped 9 bases and J dropped 5; count of bases not matched to a gene: 12. The CDR3 consists of 14 residues. In DNA form, the CDR3 reads TGTGCCAGTACCAATACCCAGGGGGCCCACGAGCAGTACTTC. Translation: CASTNTQGAHEQYF.

The chain combines TRBV10-1 with TRBJ1-4, with D possibly matching TRBD1 (6 bases). Germline loops: CDR1 WNHNN, CDR2 SYGVQD (reference sequence). V shed 3 bases and J shed 7 bases, with 15 bases lying between them. The CDR3 has 15 amino acids. The CDR3: CASSDGGSSGEKLFF. CDR3 coding DNA: TGCGCCAGCAGTGATGGGGGCTCAAGTGGTGAAAAACTGTTTTTT.

The rearrangement links TRBV21-1 to TRBJ2-7; the D call TRBD2 from the table was never checked on the DNA. TRBV21-1 is a recognized pseudogene. The CDR3 is 16 amino acids. The CDR3 loop reads CASSKGRRVRSYEQYF. The DNA of the CDR3 is TGTGCCAGCAGCAAAGGGAGGAGGGTGCGGTCCTACGAGCAGTACTTC.

The rearrangement uses TRBV7-3 and TRBJ2-5, with 8 bases fitting TRBD2. The CDR3 is 13 amino acids. Germline assignment: CDR1 SGHTA and CDR2 FQGTGA. V shed 3 bases, J shed 5 bases, and the junction held 2 bases outside the gene matches. CDR3 sequence (DNA): TGTGCCAGCAGCTTCACGGGAGGGGAGACCCAGTACTTC. The encoded protein is CASSFTGGETQYF.

The rearrangement uses TRBV5-4 and TRBJ2-3, with 8 bases fitting TRBD2. The V gene end was trimmed by 4 bases and the J gene end by 3 bases; junction bases not matched to a gene: 13. The germline V gene has CDR1 SGHNT and CDR2 YYREEE (reference sequence). CDR3 length: 17 residues. CDR3 protein: CASSLGGGIAGTDTQYF. The CDR3 DNA reads as TGTGCCAGCAGCCTGGGGGGGGGAATAGCGGGAACAGATACGCAGTATTTT.

The V gene is TRBV10-3, the J gene TRBJ1-2; D is uncertain. Germline CDR1 and CDR2: ENHRY and SYGVKD. The length of the CDR3 is 15 residues. V dropped 7 bases and J dropped 3 bases, with 18 bases sitting between them. The CDR3 is CAINGGSPADYGYTF. CDR3 in DNA: TGTGCCATCAATGGCGGGTCTCCCGCGGACTATGGCTACACCTTC.

The rearrangement uses TRBV2 and TRBJ2-7; 7 bases agree with TRBD1. The CDR3 length is 14 residues. V dropped 8 bases and J dropped 3; count of bases not matched to a gene: 10. Germline-derived CDR1 and CDR2 are SNHLY and FYNNEI. In DNA form, the CDR3 reads TGTGCCAGCGGCCAAAGACAGGGATACTACGAGCAGTACTTC. It encodes CASGQRQGYYEQYF.

The chain's CDR3 is CASSWIAGGNTGELFF. The CDR3 DNA is TGTGCCAGCAGCTGGATAGCGGGGGGGAACACCGGGGAGCTGTTTTTT. The chain has TRBV7-2 and TRBJ2-2; 10 bases line up with TRBD2. Trimming at V came to 4 bases and at J to 1 base, leaving 3 bases not matched to a gene. CDR1 and CDR2 from the germline V gene are SGHTA and FQGNSA. The CDR3 contains 16 residues.

The chain links TRBV5-4 to TRBJ1-1, with a tentative D call TRBD1 (5 bases). V gave up 7 bases and J gave up 1 base, with 17 bases separating them. The CDR3 runs to 15 residues. The germline gives CDR1 SGHNT, CDR2 YYREEE (reference sequence). The CDR3 sequence: CASRSRAGQNTEAFF. The CDR3 bases are TGTGCCAGCCGATCCAGGGCAGGACAGAACACTGAAGCTTTCTTT.